This is a list of T cell receptor beta chains from one sample in a study of PD-1 blockade in mismatch repair-deficient tumors. Sequencing was performed with immunoSEQ multiplex PCR; in TCRdb, only in-frame clones are kept and a portion is missing. Of some 120,000 clones listed, around nine tenths are singletons. The material was peripheral blood, obtained approximately 72 weeks after starting pembrolizumab. The receptors stem from an adult with mismatch repair-deficient cancer. Both conserved end residues are part of each CDR3. A D gene is named only where the DNA matches it firmly. Clone size, where shown, is once, few, many, or a class for clones that have expanded.

-	TRBJ2-7	TRBV12-5	-	TGTGCTAGTGGTTTTACAGGGTCCTACGAGCAGTACTTC	CASGFTGSYEQYF
-	TRBJ2-1	TRBV9	TRBD2	TGTGCCAGCAGCGCACCTAGCGGGGTATACAATGAGCAGTTCTTC	CASSAPSGVYNEQFF
-	TRBJ1-1	TRBV6-5	-	TGTGCCAGCAGCTATGATGAAGCTAACACTGAAGCTTTCTTT	CASSYDEANTEAFF
once	TRBJ1-2	TRBV5-1	TRBD1	TGCGCCAGCAGCTTTGGACAGGGCGACTATGGCTACACCTTC	CASSFGQGDYGYTF
-	TRBJ1-2	TRBV6-6	-	TGTGCCAGCAGTTACTCGATGCGAGTATCTGGCTACACCTTC	CASSYSMRVSGYTF
-	TRBJ2-7	TRBV5-1	-	TGCGCCAGCAGCGATTCCTACGAGCAGTACTTC	CASSDSYEQYF
once	TRBJ2-1	TRBV4-1	TRBD2	TGCGCCAGCAGCCAAGAGACAAGTCAGCGGGAGTCCTACAATGAGCAGTTCTTC	CASSQETSQRESYNEQFF
-	TRBJ2-4	TRBV7-9	-	TGTGCCAGCACCTCAGGGAGAGGGACCAAAAACATTCAGTACTTC	CASTSGRGTKNIQYF
-	TRBJ2-3	TRBV9	-	TGTGCCAGCAGCGTAGGAGGCGAGGATACGCAGTATTTT	CASSVGGEDTQYF
once	TRBJ2-5	TRBV10-3	TRBD2	TGTGCCATCAGCAAAGGACTAGCGGGAGAGGGGAAGACCCAGTACTTC	CAISKGLAGEGKTQYF
-	TRBJ2-7	TRBV7-7	TRBD2	TGTGCGAACCCCACCGGGACTAGCGGGAGTAAGGGGTCCTACGAGCAGTACTTC	CANPTGTSGSKGSYEQYF
few	TRBJ2-1	TRBV2	-	TGTGCCAGCAGTGACAAGTGGGGGAGCGCCAATGAGCAGTTCTTC	CASSDKWGSANEQFF
-	TRBJ2-7	TRBV6-5	-	TGTGCCACCTCACGGGACTCACGAGACGAGCAGTACTTC	CATSRDSRDEQYF
-	TRBJ2-7	TRBV9	-	TGTGCCAGCAGCGTAGGAGTAGTATCCTACGAGCAGTACTTC	CASSVGVVSYEQYF
-	TRBJ2-7	TRBV19	-	TGTGCCAGTAGTGGGGGCGTAAATTACGAGCAGTACTTC	CASSGGVNYEQYF
-	TRBJ1-1	TRBV5-6	TRBD1	TGTGCCAGCAGCTCTAAGGGACAGGCCAACACTGAAGCTTTCTTT	CASSSKGQANTEAFF
-	TRBJ1-1	TRBV5-6	-	TGTGCCAGCAGCTTGATAACGAATCTACTTTACACTGAAGCTTTCTTT	CASSLITNLLYTEAFF
-	TRBJ2-7	TRBV27	-	TGTGCCAGCGCGTGGGAGCGTACCTACGAGCAGTACTTC	CASAWERTYEQYF
-	TRBJ1-1	TRBV29-1	TRBD1	TGCAGCGTCTCCGGGACAGGTATGAACACTGAAGCTTTCTTT	CSVSGTGMNTEAFF
-	TRBJ2-2	TRBV28	-	TGTGCCAGCAGTTTATGGTCCGGAGCTAACACCGGGGAGCTGTTTTTT	CASSLWSGANTGELFF
-	TRBJ2-1	TRBV9	TRBD2	TGTGCCAGCAGCCACTATGGGACTAGCGGGACCTTCGGAGATGAGCAGTTCTTC	CASSHYGTSGTFGDEQFF
once	TRBJ2-2	TRBV19	-	TGTGCCAGTAGTATAGTTAATCGGGGTACCGGGGAGCTGTTTTTT	CASSIVNRGTGELFF
-	TRBJ2-3	TRBV9	-	TGTGCCAGCAGCGAGGTAGGGGTTAGCACAGATACGCAGTATTTT	CASSEVGVSTDTQYF
-	TRBJ2-7	TRBV4-1	-	TGCGCCAGCAGCCAAGAGGAAGCGAGGGTGTACGAGCAGTACTTC	CASSQEEARVYEQYF
-	TRBJ2-7	TRBV28	-	TGTGCCAGCCAAGCGAACCCCTACGAGCAGTACTTC	CASQANPYEQYF
-	TRBJ2-7	TRBV14	TRBD1	TGTGCCAGCAGCCCCCGACGGGGGACAGGTTCCTACGAGCAGTACTTC	CASSPRRGTGSYEQYF
-	TRBJ1-1	TRBV27	-	TGTGCCAGCAGTTTCCGGCTCATCCAACTCAGGGGTTCGAGAACTGAAGCTTTCTTT	CASSFRLIQLRGSRTEAFF
-	TRBJ1-4	TRBV30	-	TGTGCCTGGAGCACCGGGACATCGGGAGAAAAACTGTTTTTT	CAWSTGTSGEKLFF
once	TRBJ2-3	TRBV4-1	TRBD2	TGCGCCAGCAGCCGAGAAAAGGGACTAGCGGGGGCAGATACGCAGTATTTT	CASSREKGLAGADTQYF
-	TRBJ1-5	TRBV6-5	-	TGTGCCAGCAGCCGGAACCCCAATCAGCCCCAGCATTTT	CASSRNPNQPQHF
-	TRBJ2-3	TRBV29-1	TRBD2	TGCAGCGTTGATTATGCGGGAGGAGGGGCAGATACGCAGTATTTT	CSVDYAGGGADTQYF
-	TRBJ2-2	TRBV13	TRBD1	TGTGCCAGCGGCTCCCGGACAGGGGGCGCCCCCCACACCGGGGAGCTGTTTTTT	CASGSRTGGAPHTGELFF
-	TRBJ2-1	TRBV6-5	-	TGTGCCAGCAATAGAGGAGATGGTGAGCAGTTCTTC	CASNRGDGEQFF
-	TRBJ2-4	TRBV2	-	TGTGCCAGCAACCCCCTCCCGACCGTTGCCAAAAACATTCAGTACTTC	CASNPLPTVAKNIQYF
-	TRBJ2-5	TRBV27	-	TGTGCCAGCAGTTTTTTAGGGTCTTCCCAAGAGACCCAGTACTTC	CASSFLGSSQETQYF
once	TRBJ2-2	TRBV19	TRBD1	TGTGCCAGCAGTGGGCGGGCAGGGGGTGACACCGGGGAGCTGTTTTTT	CASSGRAGGDTGELFF
-	TRBJ1-1	TRBV6-1	-	TGTGCCAGCAGTGGGTTTGGGGGGACTGAAGCTTTCTTT	CASSGFGGTEAFF
once	TRBJ2-1	TRBV11-2	TRBD2	TGTGCCAGCAGCTTAGTACCTAGCGGGGACTATTACAATGAGCAGTTCTTC	CASSLVPSGDYYNEQFF
-	TRBJ2-7	TRBV7-2	-	TGTGCCAGCAGCGCGCTTCACGAGCAGTACTTC	CASSALHEQYF
-	TRBJ2-3	TRBV27	-	TGTGCCAGCAAGTTGGTAGTGGAGGACACAGATACGCAGTATTTT	CASKLVVEDTDTQYF
-	TRBJ1-2	TRBV27	-	TGTGCCAGCAGTTCTTCAAATAACTATGGCTACACCTTC	CASSSSNNYGYTF